The clone carrying this T cell receptor (beta chain) was seen a handful of times. Its antigen remains unknown. The PCR ran on 60 Vbeta and 13 Jbeta primers. The assay was immunoSEQ multiplex PCR, and TCRdb's table has in-frame clones only and misses some. The top ten hold about 2.5% of the sample, which has around 150,000 clones, 80% to 90% seen once. This CDR3 region has 13 residues. Trimming took 5 bases from V and 1 from J, leaving 8 bases between them. CDR1 is SGHTA, CDR2 FQGNSA, per germline. The data originate from a study of cytomegalovirus exposure and HLA in healthy donors. Study results and caveats: Highly shared variants forming one cluster were likely a sequencing artifact. Later analysis suggested links between common viral pathogens and several top significant clusters.

Sequenced: PBMCs. The chain uses TRBV7-2 and TRBJ1-1; no reliable D call. The clonotype was recovered from a boy younger than 10 in good health and CMV-seronegative. The CDR3 DNA reads as TGTGCCAGCAGCACCTCGGGGAACACTGAAGCTTTCTTT. As protein: CASSTSGNTEAFF.